A selection of T cell receptor beta chains follows, all from one sample in a study of response to subunit inactivated influenza vaccine. From the RT-PCR reads, TCRdb called clonotypes with MiXCR, one entry per CDR3 protein. The sample carries hundreds of thousands of distinct CDR3 sequences, 25% recorded once. The material sequenced was CD4+ T cells sorted from PBMCs, taken about 5 days after vaccination. Receptors originate from a man over 45 who received an inactivated influenza vaccine. CDR3s include the opening cysteine and the closing phenylalanine or tryptophan. Fields, in order: CDR3 length, D gene, V gene, J gene, CDR3 protein. The D gene is left open where the match is weak.

CDR3 length: 12; D gene: -; V gene: TRBV20-1; J gene: TRBJ2-7; CDR3 protein: CSATDTTYEQYF
CDR3 length: 15; D gene: TRBD2; V gene: TRBV12-3/TRBV12-4; J gene: TRBJ2-2; CDR3 protein: CASSFTSGYTGELFF
CDR3 length: 13; D gene: -; V gene: TRBV12-3/TRBV12-4; J gene: TRBJ2-7; CDR3 protein: CASSRIKTYEQYF
CDR3 length: 14; D gene: TRBD1; V gene: TRBV7-6; J gene: TRBJ1-5; CDR3 protein: CASSLADRGQPQHF
CDR3 length: 16; D gene: -; V gene: TRBV6-1; J gene: TRBJ2-3; CDR3 protein: CASSPRGGGYTDTQYF
CDR3 length: 15; D gene: -; V gene: TRBV28; J gene: TRBJ2-7; CDR3 protein: CASSPTGTATYEQYF
CDR3 length: 14; D gene: -; V gene: TRBV11-2; J gene: TRBJ2-3; CDR3 protein: CASSLGYGGDTQYF
CDR3 length: 14; D gene: -; V gene: TRBV20-1; J gene: TRBJ2-7; CDR3 protein: CSVMLVQNAYEQYF
CDR3 length: 15; D gene: -; V gene: TRBV5-1; J gene: TRBJ2-2; CDR3 protein: CASSQVGPNTGELFF
CDR3 length: 14; D gene: -; V gene: TRBV3-1; J gene: TRBJ2-5; CDR3 protein: CASSQEQFQETQYF
CDR3 length: 14; D gene: -; V gene: TRBV20-1; J gene: TRBJ1-2; CDR3 protein: CSAYSGEANYGYTF
CDR3 length: 12; D gene: -; V gene: TRBV11-2; J gene: TRBJ2-7; CDR3 protein: CASSLQYSEQYF
CDR3 length: 13; D gene: -; V gene: TRBV20-1; J gene: TRBJ1-5; CDR3 protein: CSASQAMGQPQHF
CDR3 length: 18; D gene: -; V gene: TRBV18; J gene: TRBJ2-1; CDR3 protein: CASSPPFTGEGMSNEQFF
CDR3 length: 15; D gene: TRBD1; V gene: TRBV7-6; J gene: TRBJ1-4; CDR3 protein: CASSLAETGVEKLFF
CDR3 length: 14; D gene: -; V gene: TRBV28; J gene: TRBJ2-5; CDR3 protein: CASSRPPSSETQYF
CDR3 length: 17; D gene: TRBD2; V gene: TRBV7-2; J gene: TRBJ2-5; CDR3 protein: CASSTPRTSGDKETQYF
CDR3 length: 14; D gene: TRBD1; V gene: TRBV20-1; J gene: TRBJ1-3; CDR3 protein: CSARRDSSGNTIYF
CDR3 length: 12; D gene: -; V gene: TRBV29-1; J gene: TRBJ2-7; CDR3 protein: CSVGPFFYEQYF
CDR3 length: 16; D gene: TRBD2; V gene: TRBV3-1; J gene: TRBJ2-7; CDR3 protein: CASSHGTSGRIGEQYF
CDR3 length: 16; D gene: -; V gene: TRBV27; J gene: TRBJ1-5; CDR3 protein: CASSFTGLHGNQPQHF
CDR3 length: 17; D gene: TRBD1; V gene: TRBV27; J gene: TRBJ2-2; CDR3 protein: CASSLLGQSPNTGELFF
CDR3 length: 12; D gene: -; V gene: TRBV6-2/TRBV6-3; J gene: TRBJ2-5; CDR3 protein: CASSYLPETQYF
CDR3 length: 15; D gene: -; V gene: TRBV30; J gene: TRBJ1-3; CDR3 protein: CAWSVGQYSGNTIYF
CDR3 length: 13; D gene: TRBD1; V gene: TRBV5-6; J gene: TRBJ1-5; CDR3 protein: CASSRDRATPQHF
CDR3 length: 16; D gene: TRBD1; V gene: TRBV29-1; J gene: TRBJ1-1; CDR3 protein: CSVEALRQGAGTEAFF
CDR3 length: 15; D gene: TRBD2; V gene: TRBV7-2; J gene: TRBJ2-5; CDR3 protein: CASSQRLAGVETQYF
CDR3 length: 15; D gene: TRBD1; V gene: TRBV5-8; J gene: TRBJ1-2; CDR3 protein: CASRPPGGVVDGYTF
CDR3 length: 16; D gene: -; V gene: TRBV28; J gene: TRBJ2-2; CDR3 protein: CASRGARTIPAGELFF
CDR3 length: 14; D gene: TRBD2; V gene: TRBV20-1; J gene: TRBJ2-3; CDR3 protein: CSAPTSGVADTQYF
CDR3 length: 13; D gene: TRBD2; V gene: TRBV29-1; J gene: TRBJ2-5; CDR3 protein: CSVWTSGKETQYF
CDR3 length: 14; D gene: -; V gene: TRBV25-1; J gene: TRBJ2-5; CDR3 protein: CASSEFSGWETQYF
CDR3 length: 13; D gene: -; V gene: TRBV29-1; J gene: TRBJ2-1; CDR3 protein: CSVKLKIRNEQFF
CDR3 length: 15; D gene: -; V gene: TRBV27; J gene: TRBJ2-7; CDR3 protein: CASSATFGGRSEQYF
CDR3 length: 15; D gene: -; V gene: TRBV5-5; J gene: TRBJ2-2; CDR3 protein: CATEYLDRNTGELFF
CDR3 length: 13; D gene: -; V gene: TRBV18; J gene: TRBJ2-5; CDR3 protein: CASSLSVQETQYF